Presented here are 23 T cell receptor beta chains from one specimen sequenced in a study of CD8 T cells in Susac syndrome (dated by TCRdb to between 2018 and 2020). The library was produced with the immunoSEQ multiplex PCR assay. RNA was extracted with the RNeasy kit and about 0.5 to 1 ug was reverse transcribed using random hexamers. The public reads were run again by TCRdb, first through fastp at Q25 and then through MiXCR, and only productive beta chains were kept. Each entry merges the rows of one CDR3 protein and shows their most common DNA and genes. The sample profile shows some 180,000 distinct CDR3 sequences; about 94% of them were found once. About 0.1% of the sample is held by the ten biggest clonotypes. The sequenced sample consisted of CD4+ T cells from PBMCs. The receptors were sampled from a human donor in good health.

The chain combines TRBV6-5 with TRBJ2-7; D is unclear. The germline CDR1 and CDR2 sequences are MNHEY and SVGAGI. V gave up 6 bases and J gave up 7 bases, with 16 bases separating them. The CDR3 totals 13 residues. The DNA of the CDR3 is TGTGCCAGCAGCCAAACTACCGATCAGGAGCAGTACTTC. Translating it yields CASSQTTDQEQYF.

V and J are TRBV30 and TRBJ1-5, with TRBD1 matching 8 bases. V was clipped by 5 bases and J by 4 bases; unmatched bases: 4. The CDR3 covers 13 residues. CDR1 and CDR2 (germline): GTSNPN, SVGIG (reference sequence). CDR3 sequence: CAWSTGENQPQHF. In nucleotides, the CDR3 is TGTGCCTGGTCGACAGGGGAAAATCAGCCCCAGCATTTT.

The J gene is TRBJ2-7, the V gene TRBV6-6, with a weak D call TRBD1 (7 bases). V was pared by 4 bases and J by 3 bases, with 16 bases between. CDR1 and CDR2 (germline): MNHNY, SVGAGI (reference sequence). The CDR3 spans 15 residues. The CDR3 loop reads CASSSRGTYNYEQYF. In nucleotides, the CDR3 is TGTGCCAGCAGTTCCAGGGGGACTTACAACTACGAGCAGTACTTC.

The J gene is TRBJ1-1, the V gene TRBV12-3 or TRBV12-4; possible D gene TRBD1, 6 bases. Trimming stripped 7 bases from V and 10 bases from J, with 16 bases between. The CDR3 extends over 12 amino acids. This chain's CDR3 is CASKVYRESAFF. The CDR3 DNA reads TGTGCCAGCAAAGTTTACAGGGAATCAGCTTTCTTT.

This clonotype showed up just once. The V call is TRBV4-3, the J call TRBJ2-7; maybe TRBD2 (6 bases). V gave up 1 base and J gave up 1 base, with 17 bases separating them. The V gene's germline CDR1 is LGHNA and CDR2 YSLEER. The CDR3 is made up of 17 amino acids. CDR3: CASSQVPLGDLSYEQYF. The CDR3 DNA reads as TGCGCCAGCAGCCAAGTCCCCTTGGGGGACTTATCCTACGAGCAGTACTTC.

This clonotype was detected once. The CDR3 bases are TGTGCCAGCACGGACAGAACCGGGGAGCTGTTTTTT. It yields the protein CASTDRTGELFF. The chain employs TRBV28 and TRBJ2-2; D is possibly TRBD1 (6 bases). Trimming pared 7 bases from V and 5 bases from J, leaving 8 bases between. Germline loops: CDR1 MDHEN, CDR2 SYDVKM. This CDR3 has 12 residues.

The V call is TRBV19, the J call TRBJ2-2, with D possibly matching TRBD2 (6 bases). The CDR3 consists of 14 residues. Trimming took 10 bases from V and 0 from J, leaving 12 bases between them. Germline V gene sequence: CDR1 LNHDA, CDR2 SQIVND (reference sequence). The DNA of the CDR3 is TGTGCCACCCGCTGGGGGGCGAACACCGGGGAGCTGTTTTTT. Amino acids: CATRWGANTGELFF.

The chain employs TRBV5-6 and TRBJ2-5; maybe TRBD1 (6 bases). V was clipped by 0 bases and J by 5 bases, with 11 bases between them. The CDR3 extends over 14 amino acids. Germline-derived CDR1 and CDR2 are SGHDT and YYEEEE. CDR3 DNA: TGTGCCAGCAGCTTGGGAACAGGGTGGGAGACCCAGTACTTC. Translated, it gives CASSLGTGWETQYF.

The rearrangement uses TRBV20-1 and TRBJ1-1, with D possibly TRBD1 on 6 matching bases. V was pared by 4 bases and J by 4 bases, with 7 bases between. The germline CDR1 and CDR2 sequences are DFQATT and SNEGSKA (reference sequence). This CDR3 is built from 11 residues. The CDR3 bases are TGCAGTGCTAACAGGGTCACTGAAGCTTTCTTT. Protein product: CSANRVTEAFF.

The CDR3 loop is CASSRTSGSAYNEQFF. DNA for the CDR3: TGCGCCAGCAGCCGCACTAGCGGGAGCGCATACAATGAGCAGTTCTTC. The chain has TRBV4-3 and TRBJ2-1; TRBD2 matches 11 bases. This CDR3 has 16 amino acids. V shed 4 bases and J 4 bases; nucleotides not matched to a gene: 6. The germline V gene encodes CDR1 LGHNA and CDR2 YSLEER.

The count of this clonotype is one. The chain recombines TRBV30 with TRBJ1-2; D remains ambiguous. Germline V gene sequence: CDR1 GTSNPN, CDR2 SVGIG (reference sequence). The CDR3 spans 14 residues. Trimming took off 0 bases at V and 2 bases at J, with 10 bases between the two ends. CDR3 sequence (DNA): TGTGCCTGGAGTGTAAAGAGGATCAACTATGGCTACACCTTC. Encoded protein: CAWSVKRINYGYTF.

The chain has TRBV13 and TRBJ1-2; TRBD1 aligns across 8 bases. The CDR3 runs 14 residues. The V and J ends lost 5 bases and 4 bases, in that order; junction bases with no gene match: 6. Germline V CDR1 and CDR2: PRHDT, FYEKMQ (reference sequence). Here the CDR3 reads CASSDRGWGYGYTF. The CDR3 DNA is TGTGCCAGCAGCGACAGGGGATGGGGCTATGGCTACACCTTC.

The J gene is TRBJ2-5, the V gene TRBV6-2 or TRBV6-3, with 7 nucleotides matching TRBD1. CDR1 is MNHEY, CDR2 SVGEGT, per germline. Trimming took 6 bases from V and 3 from J; bases not matched to a gene: 7. CDR3 length: 14 residues. The CDR3 region has the DNA TGTGCCAGCAGACGCCGGGACAGAGAAGAGACCCAGTACTTC. Residues: CASRRRDREETQYF.

The rearrangement links TRBV5-1 to TRBJ1-5; no reliable D call. V was trimmed by 0 bases and J by 2 bases, leaving 9 bases between them. Germline loops: CDR1 SGHRS, CDR2 YFSETQ. The CDR3 is 15 amino acids. The CDR3 here is CASSLGAAGNQPQHF. In nucleotides, the CDR3 is TGCGCCAGCAGCTTGGGGGCTGCGGGCAATCAGCCCCAGCATTTT.

The V call is TRBV20-1, the J call TRBJ2-5; tentative D call: TRBD1 (5 bases). Per the germline V gene, CDR1 is DFQATT and CDR2 is SNEGSKA (reference sequence). V lost 6 bases and J lost 2, with 13 bases in between. The CDR3 runs to 13 residues. The CDR3 coding sequence is TGCAGTGCAGATCCCAGGGTTCAAGAGACCCAGTACTTC. Translated, it gives CSADPRVQETQYF.

The rearrangement links TRBV27 to TRBJ2-1; 11 positions agree with TRBD2. V was clipped by 4 bases and J by 6 bases; unmatched bases: 5. The germline gives CDR1 MNHEY, CDR2 SMNVEV (reference sequence). The length of the CDR3 is 15 residues. CDR3 region: CASSSAGLAGNEQFF. DNA of the CDR3: TGTGCCAGCAGTTCTGCTGGACTAGCGGGCAATGAGCAGTTCTTC.

V is TRBV6-5 and J is TRBJ2-7; TRBD2 aligns across 15 bases. Germline lookup yields CDR1 MNHEY and CDR2 SVGAGI. The CDR3 is 15 amino acids. V shed 6 bases and J 6 bases; nucleotides not matched to a gene: 6. This CDR3 reads CASRQRTSGRVEQYF. The CDR3 DNA sequence: TGTGCCAGCAGACAACGGACTAGCGGGAGGGTCGAGCAGTACTTC.

For the CDR3, the DNA is TGTGCCACCTCCGGCATGGGGCCCTCCTACGAGCAGTACTTC. It specifies CATSGMGPSYEQYF. This chain links TRBV28 with TRBJ2-7; TRBD1 might be the D (5 bases). V was clipped by 10 bases and J by 0 bases, with 16 bases between them. This CDR3 spans 14 amino acids. Germline CDR1 MDHEN, CDR2 SYDVKM.

The chain uses TRBV7-3 and TRBJ1-2; 9 nucleotides agree with TRBD1. Germline V lookup: CDR1 SGHTA, CDR2 FQGTGA. This CDR3 comprises 16 residues. V trimming: 6 bases; J trimming: 8 bases; junction bases outside the gene matches: 16. CDR3 loop: CASSKTGGQDPRGYTF. For the CDR3, the DNA is TGTGCCAGCAGTAAAACAGGGGGCCAAGATCCTCGGGGCTACACCTTC.

This chain's CDR3 is CASSVATDTQYF. The DNA for the CDR3 is TGTGCCAGCAGCGTAGCTACGGATACGCAGTATTTT. The chain joins TRBV9 to TRBJ2-3, with D uncertain. CDR1 and CDR2 from the germline V gene are SGDLS and YYNGEE. This CDR3 spans 12 amino acids. Trimming pared 0 bases from V and 6 bases from J, leaving 5 bases between. Supplemented by reference TRBV9 and TRBJ2-3, the full variable domain reads DSGVTQTPKHLITATGQRVTLRCSPRSGDLSVYWYQQSLDQGLQFLIQYYNGEERAKGNILERFSAQQFPDLHSELNLSSLELGDSALYFCASSVATDTQYFGPGTRLTVL.

The V and J genes are TRBV20-1 and TRBJ2-1; 10 bases are a match to TRBD1. The CDR3 length is 13 residues. Germline V gene lookup returns CDR1 DFQATT and CDR2 SNEGSKA (reference sequence). Trimming cost V 6 bases and J 4 bases; bases outside gene matches: 3. CDR3 sequence: CSAGTGAYNEQFF. As DNA, the CDR3 is TGCAGTGCCGGGACAGGGGCGTACAATGAGCAGTTCTTC.

The rearrangement joins TRBV20-1 to TRBJ2-5; D may be TRBD1 (5 bases). V gave up 2 bases and J gave up 5 bases, with 15 bases separating them. CDR1 and CDR2 from the germline V gene are DFQATT and SNEGSKA (reference sequence). The CDR3 covers 14 residues. Written as DNA, the CDR3 is TGCAGTGCTAGATTGGCAGGGATGCGGGAGACCCAGTACTTC. Translated, it gives CSARLAGMRETQYF.

The count of this clonotype is one. This chain links TRBV6-1 with TRBJ2-3; D is perhaps TRBD1 (7 bases). Germline V gene data show CDR1 as MNHNS and CDR2 as SASEGT. The CDR3 has 17 amino acids. The V gene lost 6 bases and the J gene lost 0 bases, with 19 bases spanning the gap. CDR3: CASSHRRGTASTDTQYF. The CDR3 region has the DNA TGTGCCAGCAGCCACCGCCGGGGGACAGCTAGCACAGATACGCAGTATTTT.